These T cell receptor beta chains were read from a single sample in a study of naive and memory T cell subsets. TCRdb re-called the 5' RACE reads with MiXCR, one entry per CDR3 protein. The sample shows 60,000 or so distinct CDR3 sequences, more than 7% of them seen only once. Source of these receptors: a male donor in good health. Each CDR3 is given with its conserved first and last residue. A D gene is named only where the DNA matches it firmly. Clone size is given for some rows only: seen once, a few or many times, or a class if the clone is expanded.

J gene	D gene	CDR3 length	clone size	V gene	CDR3 protein	CDR3 DNA
TRBJ1-5	.	15	many	TRBV19	CASTEQGVRNQPQHF	TGTGCCAGTACCGAACAGGGAGTGCGTAATCAGCCCCAGCATTTT
TRBJ2-7	.	16	.	TRBV6-6	CASSYSGGGGHSEQYF	TGTGCCAGCAGTTATTCGGGGGGAGGGGGTCATTCGGAGCAGTACTTC
TRBJ2-5	.	14	many	TRBV5-4	CASSPPGAQETQYF	TGTGCCAGCAGCCCCCCCGGGGCCCAAGAGACCCAGTACTTC
TRBJ2-1	TRBD2	14	few	TRBV10-2	CASSELAGGNEQFF	TGCGCCAGCAGTGAACTAGCGGGTGGGAATGAGCAGTTCTTC
TRBJ2-5	TRBD2	17	few	TRBV11-2	CASSYERGGLGEETQYF	TGTGCCAGCAGCTACGAGCGGGGGGGCCTCGGGGAAGAGACCCAGTACTTC
TRBJ2-7	.	14	few	TRBV7-9	CASSFQGGAYEQYF	TGTGCCAGCAGCTTTCAGGGGGGTGCCTACGAGCAGTACTTC
TRBJ2-2	.	17	.	TRBV12-5	CASGIIGGVRNTGELFF	TGTGCTAGTGGAATAATAGGGGGGGTGCGGAACACCGGGGAGCTGTTTTTT
TRBJ1-4	.	14	many	TRBV20-1	CSARNPRGNEKLFF	TGCAGTGCTAGAAACCCCCGGGGTAATGAAAAACTGTTTTTT
TRBJ2-7	.	13	many	TRBV20-1	CSARGTLDYEQYF	TGCAGTGCTAGGGGGACACTGGATTACGAGCAGTACTTC
TRBJ2-1	.	12	many	TRBV29-1	CSVDSLGGEQFF	TGCAGCGTTGATAGCCTGGGGGGTGAGCAGTTCTTC
TRBJ2-1	TRBD2	16	medium-sized	TRBV20-1	CSAGLAGGPIYNEQFF	TGCAGTGCTGGACTAGCGGGAGGGCCTATCTACAATGAGCAGTTCTTC
TRBJ2-3	.	17	few	TRBV12-3/TRBV12-4	CASSLERVLASTDTQYF	TGTGCCAGCAGTCTCGAACGGGTATTAGCTAGCACAGATACGCAGTATTTT
TRBJ2-1	.	16	few	TRBV5-1	CASSLVGLLSYNEQFF	TGCGCCAGCAGCTTGGTGGGCTTGCTCTCCTACAATGAGCAGTTCTTC
TRBJ1-5	.	15	.	TRBV27	CASSLGAGEVQPQHF	TGTGCCAGCAGTTTAGGGGCAGGGGAGGTTCAGCCCCAGCATTTT
TRBJ2-5	TRBD2	15	many	TRBV19	CASSSQGLARETQYF	TGTGCCAGTAGTTCGCAAGGACTAGCCCGTGAGACCCAGTACTTC
TRBJ2-3	TRBD2	17	.	TRBV2	CASSDPLAGGQADTQYF	TGTGCCAGCAGTGACCCACTCGCGGGAGGGCAAGCAGATACGCAGTATTTT
TRBJ2-1	TRBD2	16	many	TRBV5-1	CASSSYAGGLYNEQFF	TGCGCCAGCAGCTCCTATGCGGGGGGGCTCTACAATGAGCAGTTCTTC
TRBJ1-4	.	16	few	TRBV6-6	CASSYSGGGGNEKLFF	TGTGCCAGCAGTTACTCAGGCGGGGGGGGTAATGAAAAACTGTTTTTT
TRBJ1-5	.	16	many	TRBV10-3	CAISESRGNSNQPQHF	TGTGCCATCAGTGAGTCGAGGGGAAATAGCAATCAGCCCCAGCATTTT
TRBJ1-6	.	16	.	TRBV3-1	CASSQERTVYNSPLHF	TGTGCCAGCAGCCAAGAAAGGACAGTCTATAATTCACCCCTCCACTTT
TRBJ2-1	TRBD2	18	.	TRBV7-2	CASSLSSGLAGGYNEQFF	TGTGCCAGCAGCTTAAGCTCGGGACTAGCGGGAGGGTACAATGAGCAGTTCTTC
TRBJ2-2	.	14	many	TRBV11-2	CASSAGKNTGELFF	TGTGCCAGCAGCGCCGGGAAGAACACCGGGGAGCTGTTTTTT
TRBJ2-5	.	11	few	TRBV19	CASSIGGAHFF	TGTGCCAGTAGTATAGGAGGCGCCCACTTTTTC
TRBJ1-4	.	14	many	TRBV5-1	CASSVGSGNEKLFF	TGCGCCAGCAGCGTGGGTTCGGGAAATGAAAAACTGTTTTTT
TRBJ2-1	TRBD2	13	many	TRBV5-1	CASSPGRGNEQFF	TGCGCCAGCAGCCCGGGGAGGGGCAATGAGCAGTTCTTC
TRBJ2-4	.	15	many	TRBV2	CASSTGNSPPNIQYF	TGTGCCAGCAGCACAGGGAACAGCCCTCCAAACATTCAGTACTTC
TRBJ2-1	.	14	.	TRBV6-6	CASSPDSPEGEQFF	TGTGCCAGCAGCCCTGACTCTCCCGAGGGGGAGCAGTTCTTC
TRBJ2-7	TRBD1	17	many	TRBV4-1	CASSQVPGQESSYEQYF	TGCGCCAGCAGCCAAGTTCCGGGACAGGAGTCTTCCTACGAGCAGTACTTC
TRBJ2-2	.	14	.	TRBV19	CASNLQGNTGELFF	TGTGCCAGTAACCTCCAGGGGAACACCGGGGAGCTGTTTTTT
TRBJ2-1	.	14	many	TRBV3-1	CASSPEDSYNEQFF	TGTGCCAGCAGCCCAGAGGACAGCTACAATGAGCAGTTCTTC
TRBJ1-5	.	13	few	TRBV18	CASSPLRDQPQHF	TGTGCCAGCTCACCCCTTCGAGATCAGCCCCAGCATTTT
TRBJ2-3	.	14	many	TRBV5-6	CASSLADPGDTQYF	TGTGCCAGCAGCTTGGCGGACCCGGGAGATACGCAGTATTTT
TRBJ2-5	TRBD1	12	many	TRBV29-1	CSVRTGAETQYF	TGCAGCGTGAGGACAGGGGCAGAGACCCAGTACTTC
TRBJ2-1	.	12	few	TRBV12-3/TRBV12-4	CASSFSADEQFF	TGTGCCAGCAGTTTTAGCGCCGATGAGCAGTTCTTC
TRBJ2-6	.	15	many	TRBV5-1	CASSLATAGANVLTF	TGCGCCAGCAGCTTGGCTACCGCTGGGGCCAACGTCCTGACTTTC
TRBJ1-1	.	16	few	TRBV5-1	CASSPDPGHWNTEAFF	TGCGCCAGCAGCCCCGATCCCGGACACTGGAACACTGAAGCTTTCTTT
TRBJ2-1	.	13	many	TRBV21-1	CASSKTDHNEQFF	TGTGCCAGCAGCAAAACGGACCACAATGAGCAGTTCTTC
TRBJ2-5	.	13	few	TRBV5-1	CASSLGASETQYF	TGCGCCAGCAGCCTAGGGGCCTCAGAGACCCAGTACTTC
TRBJ1-5	.	14	many	TRBV2	CASSGVFGNQPQHF	TGTGCCAGCAGTGGAGTATTCGGCAATCAGCCCCAGCATTTT
TRBJ2-7	.	15	.	TRBV27	CASSRGQIDPYEQYF	TGTGCCAGCAGTCGCGGACAGATAGACCCCTACGAGCAGTACTTC
TRBJ2-3	.	11	few	TRBV29-1	CSVELGDTQYF	TGCAGCGTTGAGCTCGGTGATACGCAGTATTTT